This TCR beta chain was sequenced for a study of T-cell reconstitution after alpha-beta-depleted transplantation in children. After removal of 1 base from V and 10 bases from J, the junction contained 4 bases not matched to a gene. This CDR3 has 13 residues. Per the germline V gene, CDR1 is SEHNR and CDR2 is FQNEAQ (reference sequence). This clonotype has a handful of counts. The library targeted TCRbeta and was prepared with unique molecular identifiers. TCRdb recomputed calls from the PCR reads with MiXCR, one row per CDR3 protein. The sample includes just under 550,000 distinct CDR3 sequences, approximately 20% of them seen just once.

The origin of this receptor is a human donor who donated a stem cell graft to a child with acute lymphoblastic leukemia. This chain links TRBV7-9 with TRBJ1-1; 9 nucleotides align to TRBD1. The specimen was PBMCs from the stem cell graft donor, collected from the stem cell graft. As DNA, the CDR3 is TGTGCCAGCAGCTTAGGACCGGGACAGGGAGCTTTCTTT. The encoded protein is CASSLGPGQGAFF.